This TCR beta chain is from a study of OX40 agonist ivuxolimab in advanced cancers. Regarding the complete study: Ivuxolimab was an agonistic, fully human IgG2 monoclonal antibody directed against OX40 (CD134), a costimulatory receptor. Prior anti-PD-1, anti-PD-L1 or anti-CTLA-4 therapy was permitted, and checkpoint inhibitors had been received by about 36% of dose-escalation patients. The purpose of peripheral TCRbeta sequencing was to test whether ivuxolimab changed TCR sequence diversity and led to clonal T-cell expansion. The paper covers the monotherapy dose-escalation part of the phase I ivuxolimab trial, which included N = 52 patients. Among the 50 to 55 dose-escalation patients, about 20 had hepatocellular carcinoma, about 15 melanoma, 9 renal cell carcinoma and 9 head and neck cancer. Partial responses were achieved by three dose-escalation patients, of whom one had hepatocellular carcinoma and two had cutaneous melanoma. Intravenous ivuxolimab was administered to patients every 2 weeks at six dose levels: 0.01, 0.1, 0.3, 1.5, 3 and 10 mg/kg. In the dose-escalation cohort, 65% to 90% of patients were male, and the mean age was approximately 64 years, with a range of 23 to 79.

The trial excluded patients who had a history of autoimmune disease or who were on systemic immunosuppression. Peripheral blood for TCR sequencing was collected from all dose cohorts at baseline, on cycle 4 day 1, and on cycle 7 day 1. Samples were obtained from an open-label, multicenter, first-in-human phase I dose-escalation trial of ivuxolimab. The trial enrolled adults with locally advanced or metastatic head and neck squamous cell, hepatocellular, melanoma or renal cell carcinoma. CD4+ and CD8+ T cells were sorted separately from peripheral blood before TCR sequencing. A remark on this clone: Its antigen is not yet known. No base-level quality is on record; no much larger clone is a single base apart.

Genomic DNA was isolated from the sorted cells so that the TCRbeta CDR3 region could be sequenced. The immunoSEQ Assay was used for sequencing of TCRbeta CDR3 regions. Sourced from immuneACCESS, this table was stored by TCRdb with only in-frame sequences that have V and J called. A share of the clones is absent; for the studies checked, an unresolved V gene accounts for under half, and the remainder has no known explanation. This sample gives around 140,000 clones in total; approximately 94% of them show up just once. The ten largest account for roughly 0.94% of the sample. Paper-wide results and their limitations: Low levels of normalized T-cell clonal expansion were also seen in some patients who did not respond. On average, CD8+ T cells showed more expanded clones than CD4+ T cells after ivuxolimab. At doses of 0.1 to 3.0 mg/kg, clonal expansion of both CD4+ and CD8+ blood T cells was observed from baseline to week 6. Which antigens the clonally expanded peripheral T cells were specific for was not determined. Partial responders in the 0.1-3.0 mg/kg groups had among the lowest normalized peripheral clonal expansion, especially among CD8+ T cells.

Taken from cysteine to phenylalanine, the CDR3 has 13 residues. Just CDR3 DNA is preserved here, 39 bases in frame from base 1. V is cut by 1 base and J by 3 bases, and the space between the germline ends is 6 bases. The CDR1 and CDR2 encoded by the germline V gene are KGHSH and LQKENI. The clonotype comes from an adult with an advanced solid tumor such as melanoma, head and neck, liver or kidney cancer. Sequenced here: CD4+ or CD8+ T cells sorted from blood, sampled in a trial of the OX40 agonist ivuxolimab. Recombination connected TRBV18 to TRBJ1-2, with TRBD1 as a weak D call on 5 bases. The CDR3 loop reads CASSPRGDYGYTF. The DNA sequence is as follows: TGTGCCAGCTCACCACGAGGGGACTATGGCTACACCTTC.